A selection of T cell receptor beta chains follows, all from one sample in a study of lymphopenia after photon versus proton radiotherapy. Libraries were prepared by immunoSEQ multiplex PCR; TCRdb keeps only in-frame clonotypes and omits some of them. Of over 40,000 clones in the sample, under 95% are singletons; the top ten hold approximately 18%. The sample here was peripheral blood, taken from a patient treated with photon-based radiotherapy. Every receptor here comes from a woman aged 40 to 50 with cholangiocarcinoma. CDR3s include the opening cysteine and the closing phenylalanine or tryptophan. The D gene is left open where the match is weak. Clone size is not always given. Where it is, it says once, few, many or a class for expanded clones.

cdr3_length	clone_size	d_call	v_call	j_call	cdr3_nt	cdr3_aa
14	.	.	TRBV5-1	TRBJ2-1	TGCGCCAGCAGCCCTGGGGGCCCAAGGGGAGAGCAGTTCTTC	CASSPGGPRGEQFF
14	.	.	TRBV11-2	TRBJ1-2	TGTGCCAGCAGCTTAGACAGCCTCAACTATGGCTACACCTTC	CASSLDSLNYGYTF
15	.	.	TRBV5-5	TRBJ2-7	TGTGCCAGCAGCTTGCACGGGGCGAGCTCCTACGAGCAGTACTTC	CASSLHGASSYEQYF
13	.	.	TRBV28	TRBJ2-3	TGTGCCAGCAGTTTACAGGGAGCAGATACGCAGTATTTT	CASSLQGADTQYF
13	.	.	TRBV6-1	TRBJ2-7	TGTGCCAGCAGGGTTGGAGGAAGTGGCGAGCAGTACTTC	CASRVGGSGEQYF
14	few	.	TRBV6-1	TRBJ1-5	TGTGCCAGCAGTGAAAACAATAACAATCAGCCCCAGCATTTT	CASSENNNNQPQHF
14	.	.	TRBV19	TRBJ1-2	TGTGCCAGTAGTACGCCGGGACTACCTTATGGCTACACCTTC	CASSTPGLPYGYTF
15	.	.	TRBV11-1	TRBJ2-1	TGTGCCAGCAGCCTAGGACAGTTGTTCTACAATGAGCAGTTCTTC	CASSLGQLFYNEQFF
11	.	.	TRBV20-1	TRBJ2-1	TGCAGTGCCAAAGGATACAATGAGCAGTTCTTC	CSAKGYNEQFF
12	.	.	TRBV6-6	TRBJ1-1	TGTGCCAGCAGTTACGTGGACAGTGAAGCTTTCTTT	CASSYVDSEAFF
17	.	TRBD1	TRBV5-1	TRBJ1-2	TGCGCCAGCAGCTTGGATTCCTCGCGGGAGGGGGCGGATGGCTACACCTTC	CASSLDSSREGADGYTF
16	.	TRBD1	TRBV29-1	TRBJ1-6	TGCAGCGACATGACAGGGGCGAGAACCTATAATTCACCCCTCCACTTT	CSDMTGARTYNSPLHF
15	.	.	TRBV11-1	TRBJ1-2	TGTGCCAGCAGCCTCAGACAAACTACCAACTATGGCTACACCTTC	CASSLRQTTNYGYTF
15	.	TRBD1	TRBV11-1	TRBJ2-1	TGTGCCAGCAGCTCCCGTCCCGGGACAGTAAATGAGCAGTTCTTC	CASSSRPGTVNEQFF
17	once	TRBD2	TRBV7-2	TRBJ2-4	TGTGCCAGCAGCCCAGAGGTGTTAGCGGGACGGAAAAACATTCAGTACTTC	CASSPEVLAGRKNIQYF
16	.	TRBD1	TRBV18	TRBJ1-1	TGTGCCAGCTCATCGCAGAGGGGGCAACGAAACACTGAAGCTTTCTTT	CASSSQRGQRNTEAFF
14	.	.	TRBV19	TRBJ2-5	TGTGCCAGTAGTATTGGTAGGGAGAGAGAGACCCAGTACTTC	CASSIGRERETQYF
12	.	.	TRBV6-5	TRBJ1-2	TGTGCCAGCAGTTATTCGGGGAATGGCTACACCTTC	CASSYSGNGYTF
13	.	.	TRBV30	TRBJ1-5	TGTGCCTGGAGAGGGGAGAGCAATCAGCCCCAGCATTTT	CAWRGESNQPQHF
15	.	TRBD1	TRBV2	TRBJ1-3	TGTGCCAGCAGGGACAGGGTGAGCTCTGGAAACACCATATATTTT	CASRDRVSSGNTIYF
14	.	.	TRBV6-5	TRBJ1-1	TGTGCCAGCAGTCGCCCCGACGGAAACACTGAAGCTTTCTTT	CASSRPDGNTEAFF
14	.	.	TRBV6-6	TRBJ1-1	TGTGCCAGCAGCACAGGAACAGGGAGCACTGAAGCTTTCTTT	CASSTGTGSTEAFF
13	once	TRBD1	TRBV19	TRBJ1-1	TGTGCCAGTAGGGAGGACAGGGGCACTGAAGCTTTCTTT	CASREDRGTEAFF
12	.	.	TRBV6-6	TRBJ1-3	TGTGCCAGCAGTCCCGATGGGAAAACCATATATTTT	CASSPDGKTIYF
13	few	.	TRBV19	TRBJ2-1	TGTGCCAGTAGTACGGCTAGCTACAATGAGCAGTTCTTC	CASSTASYNEQFF
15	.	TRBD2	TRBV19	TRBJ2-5	TGTGCCAGTAGTGGGGGGACTAGCGGGAGTGAGACCCAGTACTTC	CASSGGTSGSETQYF
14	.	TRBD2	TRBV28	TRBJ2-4	TGTGCCAGCAGTTCTTCTAGCGGGAAAAACATTCAGTACTTC	CASSSSSGKNIQYF
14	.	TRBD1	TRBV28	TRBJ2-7	TGTGCCAGCAGTTCCGGGACAGACTCCTACGAGCAGTACTTC	CASSSGTDSYEQYF
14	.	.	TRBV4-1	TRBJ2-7	TGCGCCAGCAGCCCCGACCGGGTCCCCTACGAGCAGTACTTC	CASSPDRVPYEQYF
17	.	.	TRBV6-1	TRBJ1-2	TGTGCCAGCAGTGGACAGCCATTACCACCCCGACGCTATGGCTACACCTTC	CASSGQPLPPRRYGYTF
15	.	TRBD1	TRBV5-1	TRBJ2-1	TGCGCCAGCAGCCTACAGGGGGCTCCTCCAAATGAGCAGTTCTTC	CASSLQGAPPNEQFF
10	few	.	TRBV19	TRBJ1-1	TGTGCCAGCGGATCGGCTGAAGCTTTCTTT	CASGSAEAFF
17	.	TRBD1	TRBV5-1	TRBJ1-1	TGCGCCAGCAGCCCCGACAGGGGTCACCGTATGAACACTGAAGCTTTCTTT	CASSPDRGHRMNTEAFF